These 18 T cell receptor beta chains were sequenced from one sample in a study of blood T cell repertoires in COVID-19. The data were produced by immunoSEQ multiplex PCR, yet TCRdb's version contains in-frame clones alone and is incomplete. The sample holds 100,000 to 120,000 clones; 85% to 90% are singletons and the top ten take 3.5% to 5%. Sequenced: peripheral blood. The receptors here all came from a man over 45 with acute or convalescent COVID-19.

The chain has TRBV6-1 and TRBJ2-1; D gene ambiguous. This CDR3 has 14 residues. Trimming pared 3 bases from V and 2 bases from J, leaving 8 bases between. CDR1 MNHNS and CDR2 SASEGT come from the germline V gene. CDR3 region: CASSESPTYNEQFF. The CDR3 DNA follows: TGTGCCAGCAGTGAGAGCCCTACCTACAATGAGCAGTTCTTC.

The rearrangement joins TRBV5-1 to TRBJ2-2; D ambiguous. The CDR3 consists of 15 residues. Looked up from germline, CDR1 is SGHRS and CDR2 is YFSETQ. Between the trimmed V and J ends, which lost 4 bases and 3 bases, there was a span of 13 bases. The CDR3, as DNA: TGCGCCAGCAGCCCCACGGTTCCCGACACCGGGGAGCTGTTTTTT. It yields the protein CASSPTVPDTGELFF.

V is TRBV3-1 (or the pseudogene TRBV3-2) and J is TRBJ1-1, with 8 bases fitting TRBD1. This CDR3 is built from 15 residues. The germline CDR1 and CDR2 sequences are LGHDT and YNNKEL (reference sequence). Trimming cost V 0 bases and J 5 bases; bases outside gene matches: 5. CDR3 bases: TGTGCCAGCAGCCAAGATGTCACAGGGGGGACTGAAGCTTTCTTT. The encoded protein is CASSQDVTGGTEAFF.

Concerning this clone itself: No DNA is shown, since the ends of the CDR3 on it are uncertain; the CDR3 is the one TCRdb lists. The CDR3 spells CASSQDAVGRGSTF. The chain recombines TRBV14 with TRBJ1-2. The CDR3 is 14 residues long, ends included. Germline values: CDR1 SGHDN, CDR2 FVKESK.

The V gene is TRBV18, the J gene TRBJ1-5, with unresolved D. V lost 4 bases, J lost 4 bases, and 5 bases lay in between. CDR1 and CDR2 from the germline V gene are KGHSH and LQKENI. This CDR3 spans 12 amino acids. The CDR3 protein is CASSRTNQPQHF. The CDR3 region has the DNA TGTGCCAGCTCACGTACTAATCAGCCCCAGCATTTT.

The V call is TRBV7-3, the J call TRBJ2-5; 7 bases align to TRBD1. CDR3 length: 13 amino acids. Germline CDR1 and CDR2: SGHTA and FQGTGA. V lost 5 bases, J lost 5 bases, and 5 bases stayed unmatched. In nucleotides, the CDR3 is TGTGCCAGCAGCCCGGGACAGCGGGAGACCCAGTACTTC. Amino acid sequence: CASSPGQRETQYF.

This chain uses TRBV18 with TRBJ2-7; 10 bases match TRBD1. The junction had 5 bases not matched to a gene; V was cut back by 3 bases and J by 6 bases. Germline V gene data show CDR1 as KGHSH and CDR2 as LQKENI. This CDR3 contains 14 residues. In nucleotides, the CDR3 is TGTGCCAGCTCACCTTTGACAGGGGGCGGCGAGCAGTACTTC. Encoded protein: CASSPLTGGGEQYF. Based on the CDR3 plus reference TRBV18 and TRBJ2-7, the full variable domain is NAGVMQNPRHLVRRRGQEARLRCSPMKGHSHVYWYRQLPEEGLKFMVYLQKENIIDESGMPKERFSAEFPKEGPSILRIQQVVRGDSAAYFCASSPLTGGGEQYFGPGTRLTVT.

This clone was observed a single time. The CDR3 DNA reads as TGTGCCAGCAGTACGAGTCGCGATGAGCAGTTCTTC. Translation gives CASSTSRDEQFF. The chain carries TRBV28 and TRBJ2-1, with D hard to call. V was trimmed by 5 bases and J by 8 bases, leaving 10 bases between them. This CDR3 has 12 amino acids. CDR1 is MDHEN and CDR2 is SYDVKM in the germline V gene.

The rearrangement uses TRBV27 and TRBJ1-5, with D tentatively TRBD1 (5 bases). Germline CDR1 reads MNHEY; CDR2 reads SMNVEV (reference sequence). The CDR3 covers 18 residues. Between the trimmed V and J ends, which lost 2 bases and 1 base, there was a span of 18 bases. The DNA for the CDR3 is TGTGCCAGCAGTTTACCGACAGAACCCCAAGGGAGCAATCAGCCCCAGCATTTT. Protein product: CASSLPTEPQGSNQPQHF.

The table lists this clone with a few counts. CDR3 region: CASSLTAEGIQYF. The CDR3 bases are TGTGCCAGCAGCCTGACTGCGGAGGGAATCCAGTACTTC. This rearrangement joins TRBV6-5 to TRBJ2-5, with a tentative D call TRBD2 (6 bases). V dropped 6 bases and J dropped 10 bases, with 18 bases sitting between them. The CDR3 consists of 13 residues. CDR1 is MNHEY, CDR2 SVGAGI, per germline.

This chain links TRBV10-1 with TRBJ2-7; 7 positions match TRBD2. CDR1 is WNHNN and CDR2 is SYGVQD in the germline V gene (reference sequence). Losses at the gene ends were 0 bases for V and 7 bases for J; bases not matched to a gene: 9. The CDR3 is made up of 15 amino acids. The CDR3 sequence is CASSESSGREREQYF. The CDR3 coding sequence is TGCGCCAGCAGTGAGTCCTCCGGGCGGGAGAGAGAGCAGTACTTC.

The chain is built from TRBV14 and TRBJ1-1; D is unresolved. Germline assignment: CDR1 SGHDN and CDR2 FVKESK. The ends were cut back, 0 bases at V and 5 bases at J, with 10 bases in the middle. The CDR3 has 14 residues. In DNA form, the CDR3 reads TGTGCCAGCAGCCAAGACCTGGGGAGAACTGAAGCTTTCTTT. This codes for CASSQDLGRTEAFF.

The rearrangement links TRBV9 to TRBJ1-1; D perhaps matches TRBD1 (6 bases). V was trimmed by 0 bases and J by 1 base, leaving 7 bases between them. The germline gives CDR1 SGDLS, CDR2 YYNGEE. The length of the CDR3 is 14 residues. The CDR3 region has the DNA TGTGCCAGCAGCGTAGAGGACAGGAACACTGAAGCTTTCTTT. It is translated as CASSVEDRNTEAFF.

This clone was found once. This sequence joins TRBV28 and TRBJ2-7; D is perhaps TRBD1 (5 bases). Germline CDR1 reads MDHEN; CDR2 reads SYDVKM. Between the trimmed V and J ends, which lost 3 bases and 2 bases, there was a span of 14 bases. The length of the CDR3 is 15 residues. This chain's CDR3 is CASSFQGSTTYEQYF. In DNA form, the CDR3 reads TGTGCCAGCAGTTTTCAGGGTTCAACAACCTACGAGCAGTACTTC.

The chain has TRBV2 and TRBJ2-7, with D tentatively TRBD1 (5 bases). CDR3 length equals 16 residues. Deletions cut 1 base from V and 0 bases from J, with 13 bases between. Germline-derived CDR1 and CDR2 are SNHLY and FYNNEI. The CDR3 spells CASSEVPQVSSYEQYF. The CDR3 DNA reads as TGTGCCAGCAGTGAAGTCCCACAGGTCTCCTCCTACGAGCAGTACTTC.

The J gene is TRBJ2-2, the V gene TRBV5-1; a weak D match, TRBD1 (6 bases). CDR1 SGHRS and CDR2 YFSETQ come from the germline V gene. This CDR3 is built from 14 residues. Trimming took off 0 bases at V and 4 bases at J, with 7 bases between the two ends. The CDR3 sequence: CASSLDRATGELFF. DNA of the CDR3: TGCGCCAGCAGCTTGGACAGGGCCACCGGGGAGCTGTTTTTT.

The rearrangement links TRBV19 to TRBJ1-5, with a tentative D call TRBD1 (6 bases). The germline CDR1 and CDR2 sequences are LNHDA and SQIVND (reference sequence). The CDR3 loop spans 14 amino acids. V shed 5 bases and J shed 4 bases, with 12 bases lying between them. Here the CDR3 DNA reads TGTGCCAGTAGTCTGGCAGGGGCAAATCAGCCCCAGCATTTT. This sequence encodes CASSLAGANQPQHF.

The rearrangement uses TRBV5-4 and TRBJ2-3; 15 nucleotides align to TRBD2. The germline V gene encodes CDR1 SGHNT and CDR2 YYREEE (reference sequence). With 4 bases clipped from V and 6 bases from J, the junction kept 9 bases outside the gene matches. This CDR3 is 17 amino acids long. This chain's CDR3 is CASSERTSGGALDTQYF. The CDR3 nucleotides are TGTGCCAGCAGCGAACGGACTAGCGGGGGGGCCTTGGATACGCAGTATTTT.